This record covers a single T cell receptor beta chain. The sample is drawn from a study of blood T cell repertoires in COVID-19. The overall study: In each case, the material was cDNA or gDNA derived from T cells, B-cell-depleted T cells, or PBMCs.

Produced via immunoSEQ multiplex PCR; TCRdb's table is partial and in-frame only. The table records under 60,000 clones, around 80% of them present only once. Germline lookup yields CDR1 SGHVS and CDR2 FQNEAQ. This CDR3 has 13 amino acids. The V gene end was trimmed by 2 bases and the J gene end by 4 bases; junction bases not matched to a gene: 0. The sequence came from a man younger than 40 with COVID-19, enrolled during active disease. What was sequenced was peripheral blood. The V gene is TRBV7-8, the J gene TRBJ1-1; 8 bases map to TRBD1. The CDR3 sequence: CASSLTGGTEAFF. The CDR3 DNA follows: TGTGCCAGCAGCTTAACAGGGGGCACTGAAGCTTTCTTT.